Described below is a single TCR beta chain sequence and its context. Its antigen is unknown. No much larger clonotype is one base removed from it; base qualities were not supplied. In the prospective study, participants were roughly 18 to 89 years old, resided in around 25 geographic areas of the United States, and were enrolled through a virtual design. In the prospective study, cohorts were assigned on the basis of participant-reported clinical history obtained from a screening survey and a study questionnaire. ImmuneRACE Cohort 3 recovered participants were defined by two consecutive negative NP/OP PCR tests, healthcare professional clearance, or symptom resolution. Each participant in the prospective study had whole blood, serum and a nasopharyngeal or oropharyngeal swab collected by mobile phlebotomists. Participants in the prospective study had the option to provide additional blood draws and questionnaires over a roughly 2-month period. Before DNA extraction, prospective study blood samples were shipped either frozen or at room temperature.

This specimen belongs to a study of blood T cell repertoires in COVID-19 (dated by TCRdb to the early 2020s). With regard to the full study: The collaborator samples originated in the United States, Italy and Spain and spanned the acute and convalescent phases of COVID-19. The dataset comprised deeply sampled blood TCRbeta repertoires from subjects exposed to, actively infected with, or recovered from COVID-19. Nearly every sample came with metadata listing a de-identified subject ID, COVID-19 status, age in years and sex. The prospective study material was composed of cDNA or gDNA derived from T cells, B-cell-depleted T cells, or PBMCs. The samples were drawn from the first 160 participants of the ongoing ImmuneRACE study and from about 1,200 subjects provided by 6 global collaborators. Where available, HLA class I and class II types were taken from metadata supplied by the sample provider and were not determined by assay-based typing. The repertoires were made available in a free public database intended to serve as a resource for research on the immune response to SARS-CoV-2.

Study-wide conclusions, independent of this receptor: Clinical and demographic metadata were provided uncurated, with the amount varying by source and participant.

TCRbeta CDR3 regions were amplified from genomic DNA by means of the immunoSEQ Assay, a bias-controlled multiplex PCR. Per the source publication's procedure: The number of nucleated cells in each sample was estimated from the amplification of reference gene primers within the assay. To quantify the absolute abundance of each unique TCRbeta CDR3 rearrangement, sequence reads were collapsed and filtered. Productive Simpson clonality was computed per sample as the square root of Simpson's diversity index over productive rearrangements. What TCRdb holds here is the immuneACCESS table cut down to in-frame rearrangements. Part of the clones is not present; checked against another copy, under half of the missing clones reflect an unresolved V gene, and the others are unexplained. V, J and clone size derive from that table, while D and trimming were established from the DNA sequence. The sample table shows around 500,000 clones, and roughly nine tenths are seen once. The ten largest clones represent around 7.9% of the sample.

The receptor was isolated from a woman aged 60-75 years who had recovered from COVID-19. The material sequenced was PBMCs or T cells enriched from blood (not recorded which).

The CDR3 corresponds to CASSEGTSGVGTQYF. The DNA reads TGTGCCAGCAGCGAGGGGACTAGCGGGGTGGGTACGCAGTATTTT. Recombination linked TRBV9 to TRBJ2-3; the junction holds 13 bases that match TRBD2. The germline V gene gives CDR1 as SGDLS and CDR2 as YYNGEE. Taken from cysteine to phenylalanine, the CDR3 has 15 residues. Only the CDR3 DNA is retained, 45 bases long and in frame from the first base. The V end gives up 3 bases and the J end 8 bases, leaving 6 bases in the junction not matched to a gene.